These 14 T cell receptor beta chains were all obtained from the same sample, sequenced in a study of OX40 agonist ivuxolimab in advanced cancers. The table came from immunoSEQ multiplex PCR; TCRdb's copy has only in-frame clones and leaves some out. There are under 100,000 clones in the sample; approximately 90% occur only once, and under 0.9% lies in the top ten. Sequenced here: CD4+ or CD8+ T cells sorted from blood, sampled in a trial of the OX40 agonist ivuxolimab. These receptors came from an adult with an advanced solid tumor such as melanoma, head and neck, liver or kidney cancer.

The chain is built from TRBV5-1 and TRBJ1-1; D ambiguous. This CDR3 has 14 residues. V lost 4 bases and J lost 5, with 15 bases in between. Germline values: CDR1 SGHRS, CDR2 YFSETQ. The CDR3 sequence: CASSVGGSETEAFF. The CDR3 DNA reads as TGCGCCAGCAGCGTAGGTGGGTCAGAAACTGAAGCTTTCTTT. Looking up the rest from reference TRBV5-1 and TRBJ1-1 gives the full variable domain: KAGVTQTPRYLIKTRGQQVTLSCSPISGHRSVSWYQQTPGQGLQFLFEYFSETQRNKGNFPGRFSGRQFSNSRSEMNVSTLELGDSALYLCASSVGGSETEAFFGQGTRLTVV.

This rearrangement joins TRBV9 to TRBJ2-7, with TRBD2 identical over 8 bases. Germline CDR1 is SGDLS and CDR2 is YYNGEE. V shed 4 bases, J shed 4 bases, and the junction held 10 bases outside the gene matches. The CDR3 contains 15 residues. As DNA, the CDR3 is TGTGCCAGCAGCCGCGGGGGAGCGGGAGATTACGAGCAGTACTTC. It is translated as CASSRGGAGDYEQYF.

This clone was recorded only once. The gene calls are TRBV4-1 and TRBJ1-2; 8 bases map to TRBD1. Losses at the gene ends were 0 bases for V and 4 bases for J; bases not matched to a gene: 7. The CDR3 length is 16 residues. Germline CDR1 MGHRA, CDR2 YSYEKL. Here the CDR3 reads CASSQEMWTGTYGYTF. Here the CDR3 DNA reads TGCGCCAGCAGCCAAGAAATGTGGACAGGGACCTATGGCTACACCTTC.

V is TRBV13 and J is TRBJ1-1, with 10 bases lining up with TRBD1. The CDR3 loop spans 15 amino acids. V dropped 4 bases and J dropped 5; count of bases not matched to a gene: 7. Germline CDR1 PRHDT, CDR2 FYEKMQ (reference sequence). The CDR3 sequence is CASSSPDRGVTEAFF. CDR3 sequence (DNA): TGTGCCAGCAGCTCCCCGGACAGGGGGGTTACTGAAGCTTTCTTT. The complete variable domain, with remaining parts taken from reference TRBV13 and TRBJ1-1, reads AAGVIQSPRHLIKEKRETATLKCYPIPRHDTVYWYQQGPGQDPQFLISFYEKMQSDKGSIPDRFSAQQFSDYHSELNMSSLELGDSALYFCASSSPDRGVTEAFFGQGTRLTVV.

The chain combines TRBV5-4 with TRBJ1-1; tentatively, D is TRBD1 (5 bases). Deletions cut 4 bases from V and 1 base from J, with 14 bases between. The CDR3 is 15 residues long. Germline CDR1 reads SGHNT; CDR2 reads YYREEE (reference sequence). CDR3: CASSITGGGNTEAFF. The CDR3 DNA is TGTGCCAGCAGCATAACCGGGGGGGGGAACACTGAAGCTTTCTTT.

The table lists this clone with a few counts. This chain joins TRBV30 and TRBJ2-5; 8 bases map to TRBD2. V dropped 5 bases and J dropped 6; count of bases not matched to a gene: 5. The CDR3 extends over 12 amino acids. Germline-derived CDR1 and CDR2 are GTSNPN and SVGIG (reference sequence). Written as DNA, the CDR3 is TGTGCCTGGGACGGCGGGGGGAAGACCCAGTACTTC. Translation gives CAWDGGGKTQYF.

This clone was picked up one time. The CDR3 DNA reads as TGTGCCAGCAGTCCGCGGCGTCAGCGGGAAACAGATACGCAGTATTTT. The encoded protein is CASSPRRQRETDTQYF. This chain uses TRBV5-6 with TRBJ2-3; 7 positions match TRBD2. The CDR3 spans 16 residues. CDR1 is SGHDT, CDR2 YYEEEE, per germline. Trimming took 5 bases from V and 3 from J; bases not matched to a gene: 12. The whole variable domain, remainder taken from reference TRBV5-6 and TRBJ2-3, is DAGVTQSPTHLIKTRGQQVTLRCSPKSGHDTVSWYQQALGQGPQFIFQYYEEEERQRGNFPDRFSGHQFPNYSSELNVNALLLGDSALYLCASSPRRQRETDTQYFGPGTRLTVL.

The genes are TRBV6-6 and TRBJ2-3, with D possibly called TRBD1 or TRBD2 (5 bases each). CDR1 is MNHNY, CDR2 SVGAGI, per germline (reference sequence). The CDR3 sequence is 15 residues long. V was pared by 6 bases and J by 5 bases, with 18 bases between. CDR3 coding DNA: TGTGCCAGCAGAGATCAGGGTGACGGGAAAGATACGCAGTATTTT. This sequence encodes CASRDQGDGKDTQYF.

This chain uses TRBV6-1 with TRBJ1-1; TRBD1 matches at 7 bases. The CDR3 contains 13 residues. V shed 9 bases and J 5 bases; nucleotides not matched to a gene: 9. Per the germline V gene, CDR1 is MNHNS and CDR2 is SASEGT. The CDR3 region is CASIVTGSTEAFF. CDR3 bases: TGTGCCAGTATCGTGACAGGGAGTACTGAAGCTTTCTTT.

The chain is built from TRBV4-3 and TRBJ1-3; D not resolved. Trimming removed 4 bases from V and 0 bases from J, with 7 bases in between. CDR1 is LGHNA, CDR2 YSLEER, per germline. This CDR3 region has 14 residues. The CDR3 DNA reads TGCGCCAGCAGCCCCACCCCCTCTGGAAACACCATATATTTT. It yields the protein CASSPTPSGNTIYF.

The gene calls are TRBV6-1 and TRBJ1-1, with 8 bases matching TRBD1. CDR1 and CDR2 from the germline V gene are MNHNS and SASEGT. V was pared by 5 bases and J by 1 base, with 6 bases of the junction left unmatched. The CDR3 runs 15 residues. CDR3 sequence reads: CASSPQQGGNTEAFF. CDR3 nucleotide sequence: TGTGCCAGCAGTCCACAACAGGGGGGGAACACTGAAGCTTTCTTT.

The table lists this clone with a few counts. This chain joins TRBV5-4 and TRBJ2-3, with D unresolved. Germline V gene data show CDR1 as SGHNT and CDR2 as YYREEE (reference sequence). The length of the CDR3 is 13 residues. V was pared by 0 bases and J by 2 bases, with 4 bases between. CDR3 protein: CASSLDFTDTQYF. The DNA of the CDR3 is TGTGCCAGCAGCTTGGATTTCACAGATACGCAGTATTTT.

This chain connects TRBV5-4 to TRBJ2-3; the D gene is possibly TRBD1 (6 bases). Trimming took 4 bases from V and 4 from J, leaving 13 bases between them. Germline values: CDR1 SGHNT, CDR2 YYREEE (reference sequence). CDR3 length: 14 residues. This CDR3 reads CASSTLTGADTQYF. The CDR3 DNA reads as TGTGCCAGCAGCACCCTGACAGGTGCAGATACGCAGTATTTT.

This chain connects TRBV6-1 to TRBJ1-5, with D perhaps matching TRBD1 (5 bases). V was pared by 2 bases and J by 7 bases, with 9 bases between. Germline CDR1 reads MNHNS; CDR2 reads SASEGT. CDR3 length: 13 residues. Written as DNA, the CDR3 is TGTGCCAGCAGTGAAACTAGGGGCCAGCCCCAGCATTTT. The encoded protein is CASSETRGQPQHF.